Reported below is one T cell receptor beta chain. This CDR3 has 15 amino acids. The ends were cut back, 0 bases at V and 3 bases at J, with 12 bases in the middle. The germline V gene encodes CDR1 MGHRA and CDR2 YSYEKL. Assay: immunoSEQ multiplex PCR; the TCRdb copy retains only in-frame clones and omits some. The sample holds some 56,000 clones, 85% to 95% seen once. The entry originates in a study of control samples from healthy donors and cancer patients. The sequenced sample consisted of blood. The V call is TRBV4-1, the J call TRBJ2-7, with D unresolved. The clonotype originates from a man younger than 40 in good health. The CDR3 nucleotides read TGCGCCAGCAGCCAAGACAAGCCGCGTGTCTACGAGCAGTACTTC. It yields the protein CASSQDKPRVYEQYF.